Listed below are T cell receptor beta chains from one sample, sequenced in a study of blood T cell repertoires in COVID-19. Assay used: immunoSEQ multiplex PCR; TCRdb lists only in-frame clones, some missing. The sample lists about 61,000 clones; 88% were seen once. Sequenced material: peripheral blood. The receptors stem from a woman aged 45 to 65 with active or convalescent COVID-19. Each CDR3 is given with its conserved first and last residue. D genes are given only for firm matches. Size values are once, few and many counts, or a class for expanded clones, and some rows have none.

TRBV9	TRBJ2-3	.	.	CASSVAGAGDTQYF	TGTGCCAGCAGCGTAGCAGGGGCTGGGGATACGCAGTATTTT
TRBV7-2	TRBJ1-6	.	TRBD1	CASSSRTGGNSPLHF	TGTGCCAGCAGCTCGCGGACAGGGGGGAATTCACCCCTCCACTTT
TRBV4-2	TRBJ2-1	.	TRBD2	CASSQVLAGNNEQFF	TGTGCCAGCAGCCAAGTTCTAGCGGGAAACAATGAGCAGTTCTTC
TRBV15	TRBJ2-7	few	TRBD2	CATSRLAGSYEQYF	TGTGCCACCAGCCGACTAGCGGGGAGCTACGAGCAGTACTTC
TRBV5-8	TRBJ2-7	.	TRBD1	CASSSGQAAYEQYF	TGTGCCAGCAGCTCGGGACAGGCTGCGTACGAGCAGTACTTC
TRBV11-2	TRBJ2-1	few	.	CASRGIRRVINEQFF	TGTGCCAGCAGGGGAATACGGAGGGTAATCAATGAGCAGTTCTTC
TRBV7-9	TRBJ1-1	few	.	CASSPENGRVEAFF	TGTGCCAGCAGCCCCGAGAACGGCAGGGTGGAAGCTTTCTTT
TRBV9	TRBJ1-2	.	TRBD1	CASSPRTGQNYGYTF	TGTGCCAGCAGCCCAAGGACAGGTCAGAACTATGGCTACACCTTC
TRBV5-1	TRBJ1-1	.	.	CASSPRDIYTEAFF	TGCGCCAGCAGCCCCCGGGACATCTACACTGAAGCTTTCTTT
TRBV5-6	TRBJ1-2	.	TRBD1	CASSLEAAGGGGYTF	TGTGCCAGCAGCTTGGAGGCGGCAGGGGGAGGTGGCTACACCTTC
TRBV19	TRBJ1-1	.	.	CASSWQGNTEAFF	TGTGCCAGTAGTTGGCAGGGGAACACTGAAGCTTTCTTT
TRBV5-1	TRBJ1-5	.	TRBD1	CASSLDGQGSNQPQHF	TGCGCCAGCAGCTTGGATGGACAGGGTAGCAATCAGCCCCAGCATTTT
TRBV27	TRBJ2-5	.	TRBD1	CASSLNRGQETQYF	TGTGCCAGCAGTTTAAACAGGGGTCAAGAGACCCAGTACTTC
TRBV21-1	TRBJ2-7	.	.	CASSKVCSGGDTTYEQYF	TGTGCCAGCAGCAAAGTTTGCAGCGGGGGGGACACAACCTACGAGCAGTACTTC
TRBV14	TRBJ2-7	medium-sized	.	CASSPSSYEQYF	TGTGCCAGCAGCCCCAGCTCCTACGAGCAGTACTTC
TRBV18	TRBJ1-5	.	.	CASSLRGGRNQPQHF	TGTGCCAGCTCACTGAGGGGGGGGAGGAATCAGCCCCAGCATTTT
TRBV3-1/TRBV3-2	TRBJ2-7	.	TRBD2	CASSQDWAGGYEQYF	TGTGCCAGCAGCCAAGATTGGGCGGGAGGGTACGAGCAGTACTTC
TRBV11-3	TRBJ2-5	few	TRBD2	CASSLDLAGITQETQYF	TGTGCCAGCAGCTTAGATCTAGCGGGAATAACCCAAGAGACCCAGTACTTC
TRBV29-1	TRBJ2-7	.	TRBD1	CSALTGFGDEQYF	TGCAGCGCACTGACAGGGTTTGGGGACGAGCAGTACTTC
TRBV6-5	TRBJ2-6	.	.	CASNRESGANVLTF	TGTGCCAGCAACAGGGAATCCGGGGCCAACGTCCTGACTTTC
TRBV2	TRBJ2-3	.	.	CASRGAAGSTDTQYF	TGTGCCAGCAGGGGGGCAGCGGGGAGCACAGATACGCAGTATTTT
TRBV6-5	TRBJ2-5	.	.	CASSGEPQEAQYF	TGTGCCAGCAGCGGGGAACCCCAAGAGGCCCAGTACTTC
TRBV7-8	TRBJ2-7	.	.	CASSLQNYEQYF	TGTGCCAGCAGCCTCCAGAACTACGAGCAGTACTTC
TRBV10-3	TRBJ2-2	.	TRBD1	CAIGQGASAGELFF	TGTGCCATCGGACAGGGGGCGAGTGCCGGGGAGCTGTTTTTT
TRBV9	TRBJ2-5	few	.	CASSVEGRGETQYF	TGTGCCAGCAGCGTAGAGGGCCGGGGGGAGACCCAGTACTTC
TRBV9	TRBJ2-3	.	TRBD2	CASSASPSGGRDTQYF	TGTGCCAGCAGCGCCTCGCCTAGCGGAGGACGAGATACGCAGTATTTT
TRBV7-9	TRBJ1-2	.	.	CASSLLEGGYTF	TGTGCCAGCAGCCTGCTGGAGGGCGGCTACACCTTC
TRBV9	TRBJ2-7	.	TRBD1	CASSVGQGARNEQYF	TGTGCCAGCAGCGTAGGGCAGGGGGCGCGGAACGAGCAGTACTTC
TRBV30	TRBJ2-5	once	TRBD2	CAWSLGTSGSGLETQYF	TGTGCCTGGAGTCTTGGGACTAGCGGGAGTGGGCTAGAGACCCAGTACTTC
TRBV7-9	TRBJ1-2	.	.	CASSPERSSYGYTF	TGTGCCAGCAGCCCGGAGAGGTCCAGCTATGGCTACACCTTC
TRBV11-2	TRBJ2-1	.	TRBD2	CASSGTSGYNEQFF	TGTGCCAGCAGCGGGACTAGCGGCTACAATGAGCAGTTCTTC
TRBV9	TRBJ2-5	.	TRBD2	CASSVSGRASETQYF	TGTGCCAGCAGCGTTAGCGGGAGGGCTTCAGAGACCCAGTACTTC
TRBV7-8	TRBJ1-6	.	.	CASSPLRGNSPLHF	TGTGCCAGCAGCCCCCTCCGGGGGAATTCACCCCTCCACTTT
TRBV19	TRBJ2-5	.	.	CASSRLVGVETQYF	TGTGCCAGTAGCAGACTAGTCGGTGTGGAGACCCAGTACTTC
TRBV7-8	TRBJ1-5	.	.	CASSFSARQGPGQPQHF	TGTGCCAGCAGCTTTTCCGCTCGCCAGGGTCCGGGTCAGCCCCAGCATTTT
TRBV10-3	TRBJ2-5	.	TRBD2	CAIRRGLAGVETQYF	TGTGCCATCAGGCGAGGACTAGCGGGAGTGGAGACCCAGTACTTC
TRBV30	TRBJ1-2	.	TRBD1	CALEGDSYGYTF	TGTGCCTTGGAGGGGGACAGCTATGGCTACACCTTC
TRBV2	TRBJ1-1	.	.	CASVAILLNTEAFF	TGTGCCAGCGTGGCCATATTATTGAACACTGAAGCTTTCTTT
TRBV19	TRBJ1-1	.	TRBD1	CASSMTGGAYGGTEAFF	TGTGCCAGTAGTATGACAGGGGGCGCGTACGGGGGCACTGAAGCTTTCTTT
TRBV5-1	TRBJ2-7	.	TRBD1	CASSLAGQGRDEQYF	TGCGCCAGCAGCTTGGCGGGACAGGGAAGAGACGAGCAGTACTTC
TRBV30	TRBJ2-7	.	.	CASDGSYEQYF	TGTGCCTCAGATGGTTCCTACGAGCAGTACTTC
TRBV19	TRBJ2-7	.	.	CASSIADKPAYEQYF	TGTGCCAGTAGTATCGCGGACAAGCCCGCCTACGAGCAGTACTTC
TRBV9	TRBJ2-7	.	TRBD2	CASSVGLADEQYF	TGTGCCAGCAGCGTAGGGCTAGCGGACGAGCAGTACTTC
TRBV5-3	TRBJ2-7	.	.	CDPFQGGEQYF	TGTGACCCCTTCCAGGGCGGCGAGCAGTACTTC
TRBV19	TRBJ2-1	.	TRBD2	CASSIERLAGLVF	TGTGCCAGTAGTATCGAAAGACTAGCGGGTCTCGTCTTC